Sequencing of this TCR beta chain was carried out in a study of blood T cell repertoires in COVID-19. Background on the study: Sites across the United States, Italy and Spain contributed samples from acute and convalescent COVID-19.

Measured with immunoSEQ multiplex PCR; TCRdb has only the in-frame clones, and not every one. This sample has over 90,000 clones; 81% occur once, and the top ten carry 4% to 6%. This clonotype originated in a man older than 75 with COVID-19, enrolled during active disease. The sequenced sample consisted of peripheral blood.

For the CDR3, the DNA is TGTGCCAGCCTCGGGACAGGGCCCTACGAGCAGTACTTC. Translated: CASLGTGPYEQYF. The rearrangement uses TRBV19 and TRBJ2-7; 9 bases fit TRBD1. CDR1 and CDR2 (germline): LNHDA, SQIVND (reference sequence). This CDR3 is built from 13 residues. Germline trimming cut 9 bases from V and 2 bases from J; bases unmatched to any gene: 5.